The 27 T cell receptor beta chains below come from one sample, sequenced in a study of naive and memory T cell subsets. Whole-study findings and limits: Especially in CD8 cells, naive repertoires contained a few larger clonotypes, possibly CD45RA-re-expressing memory cells.

These receptors have no known antigen. Both TRBC1 and TRBC2 were covered by a beta constant-region primer of two equimolar oligonucleotides. Four rounds of PCR amplified the ligated cDNA using nested alpha and beta constant-region primers plus SP2. TCRdb redid the calling of the UMI-ligation and nested PCR reads with MiXCR, one entry per CDR3 protein. The sample has some 82,000 distinct CDR3 sequences, roughly 10% seen once; the top ten hold around 0.13%. Sequencing was carried out using naive CD4+ T cells from blood. All receptors derive from a human donor in good health.

A few counts support this clonotype. The chain carries TRBV14 and TRBJ2-7, with 9 bases identical to TRBD1. After removal of 4 bases from V and 5 bases from J, the junction contained 3 bases not matched to a gene. CDR3 length: 13 amino acids. From germline, CDR1 is SGHDN and CDR2 FVKESK. The CDR3: CASSRDRVDEQYF. The CDR3 DNA reads TGTGCCAGCAGCCGGGACAGGGTGGACGAGCAGTACTTC.

V is TRBV20-1 and J is TRBJ2-3; D gene unclear. The CDR3 is made up of 15 amino acids. Between the trimmed V and J ends, which lost 6 bases and 0 bases, there was a span of 16 bases. Germline CDR1 reads DFQATT; CDR2 reads SNEGSKA (reference sequence). This chain's CDR3 is CSAFSGLFSTDTQYF. The CDR3 DNA follows: TGCAGTGCGTTTTCGGGTTTATTTAGCACAGATACGCAGTATTTT.

This clonotype was seen many times. This chain links TRBV28 with TRBJ2-7; maybe TRBD1 (6 bases). CDR3 length: 15 residues. Between the trimmed V and J ends, which lost 5 bases and 4 bases, there was a span of 18 bases. The germline gives CDR1 MDHEN, CDR2 SYDVKM. CDR3: CASSPQTGAVYEQYF. The CDR3 DNA follows: TGTGCCAGCAGTCCCCAGACAGGTGCCGTATACGAGCAGTACTTC.

This clonotype was observed a handful of times. The rearrangement uses TRBV7-9 and TRBJ1-2; 8 positions agree with TRBD1. V shed 5 bases and J 6 bases; nucleotides not matched to a gene: 11. This CDR3 is 15 amino acids long. Germline CDR1 SEHNR, CDR2 FQNEAQ (reference sequence). CDR3 in amino acids: CASSAGDRLKDGYTF. The CDR3 DNA reads TGTGCCAGCAGCGCAGGGGACAGGCTCAAGGATGGCTACACCTTC.

The V gene is TRBV6-2 or TRBV6-3, the J gene TRBJ1-6; D is unresolved. The CDR3 totals 18 residues. Germline V gene data show CDR1 as MNHEY and CDR2 as SVGEGT. V was shortened by 2 bases and J by 5 bases, with 19 bases between the two germline ends. CDR3 region: CASSYRMGTRNDNSPLHF. The CDR3 DNA reads as TGTGCCAGCAGTTACCGGATGGGCACCCGGAACGATAATTCACCCCTCCACTTT.

The table lists this clonotype with a count of one. The chain links TRBV14 to TRBJ1-1; D gene unclear. With 0 bases removed from V and 2 bases from J, the gap between germline ends came to 4 bases. CDR3 length equals 13 residues. Germline V gives CDR1 SGHDN, CDR2 FVKESK. The CDR3 sequence: CASSQDGNTEAFF. The CDR3 bases are TGTGCCAGCAGCCAAGATGGCAACACTGAAGCTTTCTTT. The variable domain in full, completed from reference TRBV14 and TRBJ1-1, reads EAGVTQFPSHSVIEKGQTVTLRCDPISGHDNLYWYRRVMGKEIKFLLHFVKESKQDESGMPNNRFLAERTGGTYSTLKVQPAELEDSGVYFCASSQDGNTEAFFGQGTRLTVV.

The CDR3 DNA is TGTGCCAGCAAGAAGGGAGCGGGGCGGACAGATACGCAGTATTTT. Protein product: CASKKGAGRTDTQYF. The chain joins TRBV6-1 to TRBJ2-3; TRBD2 matches 7 bases. Germline CDR1 reads MNHNS; CDR2 reads SASEGT. CDR3 size: 15 residues. V lost 7 bases and J lost 3; bases outside the gene matches: 10.

In its sample, this clonotype was seen a few times. V and J are TRBV7-8 and TRBJ2-1; D not resolved. V gave up 5 bases and J gave up 5 bases, with 10 bases separating them. Germline values: CDR1 SGHVS, CDR2 FQNEAQ. CDR3 length: 13 residues. CDR3 amino acids: CASSPRANNEQFF. Here the CDR3 DNA reads TGTGCCAGCAGCCCGAGAGCGAACAATGAGCAGTTCTTC.

This chain uses TRBV6-1 with TRBJ1-4; D may be TRBD1 (5 bases). CDR1 and CDR2 (germline): MNHNS, SASEGT. V was clipped by 4 bases and J by 5 bases, with 11 bases between them. The CDR3 totals 14 residues. CDR3 in amino acids: CASSVAGWNEKLFF. CDR3 sequence (DNA): TGTGCCAGCAGTGTAGCAGGGTGGAATGAAAAACTGTTTTTT.

The rearrangement uses TRBV14 and TRBJ2-2; D not certain. Germline loops: CDR1 SGHDN, CDR2 FVKESK. This CDR3 spans 16 amino acids. Trimming stripped 3 bases from V and 3 bases from J, with 14 bases between. The CDR3 DNA follows: TGTGCCAGCAGCCACCTTGCCCGGACCCACACCGGGGAGCTGTTTTTT. Its protein is CASSHLARTHTGELFF.

With respect to this clonotype: This may be a read error: a much more frequent sequence differs by one nucleotide. The gene calls are TRBV19 and TRBJ2-1; D may be TRBD1 (5 bases). Germline lookup yields CDR1 LNHDA and CDR2 SQIVND (reference sequence). This CDR3 contains 16 residues. V lost 6 bases and J lost 7, with 22 bases in between. For the CDR3, the DNA is TGTGCCAGTAGCGCCCCCGACAGCTCTCAAAAAAATGAGCAGTTCTTC. Protein: CASSAPDSSQKNEQFF.

The chain recombines TRBV15 with TRBJ2-3; 10 nucleotides agree with TRBD2. The germline V gene has CDR1 LNHNV and CDR2 YYDKDF (reference sequence). The V gene end was trimmed by 0 bases and the J gene end by 3 bases; junction bases not matched to a gene: 6. The CDR3 length is 17 residues. The CDR3 region has the DNA TGTGCCACCAGCAGAGATCCGTCTAGCGGGAGTACAGATACGCAGTATTTT. This translates into CATSRDPSSGSTDTQYF.

This clonotype was detected many times. The chain has TRBV28 and TRBJ2-7; no clear D gene. V was clipped by 2 bases and J by 5 bases, with 7 bases between them. This CDR3 is 12 amino acids long. Germline CDR1 is MDHEN and CDR2 is SYDVKM. In DNA form, the CDR3 reads TGTGCCAGCAGTTTAACGGTCCACGAGCAGTACTTC. It specifies CASSLTVHEQYF.

The chain has TRBV30 and TRBJ1-5; D remains unclear. Germline V lookup: CDR1 GTSNPN, CDR2 SVGIG (reference sequence). This CDR3 spans 14 amino acids. Trimming shortened V by 2 bases and J by 2 bases, and 10 bases separated the two germline ends. This CDR3 is CAWSSDMGNQPQHF. The CDR3 DNA follows: TGTGCCTGGAGTAGTGACATGGGCAATCAGCCCCAGCATTTT.

The sample holds a few counts of this clonotype. This chain uses TRBV27 with TRBJ2-4; perhaps D is TRBD1 or TRBD2 (5 bases each). This CDR3 region has 16 residues. The V gene's germline CDR1 is MNHEY and CDR2 SMNVEV (reference sequence). V dropped 2 bases and J dropped 7 bases, with 18 bases sitting between them. CDR3 coding DNA: TGTGCCAGCAGTTTAGGACTGTCGACCCCAGGGAACATTCAGTACTTC. Its translation: CASSLGLSTPGNIQYF.

This rearrangement joins TRBV4-1 to TRBJ2-7; 7 bases are a match to TRBD1. This CDR3 contains 14 residues. Germline lookup yields CDR1 MGHRA and CDR2 YSYEKL. The ends lost 3 bases at V and 4 bases at J; junction bases unmatched: 6. DNA of the CDR3: TGCGCCAGCAGCCAGGCGGTACAGGGGTACGAGCAGTACTTC. As protein: CASSQAVQGYEQYF.

About this clonotype itself: Mismatch with germline at one junction end may stem from a read error. V usage is TRBV5-4 and J usage is TRBJ2-3, with TRBD2 as a possible D gene (5 bases). The CDR3 has 15 amino acids. Germline V gene lookup returns CDR1 SGHNT and CDR2 YYREEE (reference sequence). The CDR3 region is CASSLPGSNTETQYF. The CDR3 DNA reads TGTGCCAGCAGCTTGCCGGGGAGCAACACAGAGACGCAGTATTTT.

This clonotype was recorded a few times. The genes are TRBV30 and TRBJ1-1; D ambiguous. With 2 bases removed from V and 1 base from J, the gap between germline ends came to 17 bases. The CDR3 is 16 residues long. The germline V gene has CDR1 GTSNPN and CDR2 SVGIG (reference sequence). The CDR3 DNA reads as TGTGCCTGGAGTTCCGCTCGACTCTCCGGGAACACTGAAGCTTTCTTT. Amino acids: CAWSSARLSGNTEAFF.

The chain links TRBV12-5 to TRBJ2-1; TRBD2 matches at 9 bases. Looked up from germline, CDR1 is LGHNT and CDR2 is FRNRAP. V lost 2 bases, J lost 8 bases, and 13 bases stayed unmatched. This CDR3 region has 17 residues. The CDR3 reads CASGLLKTSGLPDEQFF. For the CDR3, the DNA is TGTGCTAGTGGTTTGTTGAAAACTAGCGGGCTACCCGATGAGCAGTTCTTC.

This clonotype was detected a few times. The chain uses TRBV19 and TRBJ1-2; D unclear. CDR1 is LNHDA, CDR2 SQIVND, per germline (reference sequence). The V and J ends lost 4 bases and 4 bases respectively, with 10 bases between them. This CDR3 is built from 13 residues. The CDR3 DNA reads as TGTGCCAGTAGTACTGGAACCCCCTATGGCTACACCTTC. Translation gives CASSTGTPYGYTF.

This clonotype was counted ten times or more. The gene calls are TRBV20-1 and TRBJ2-7; 9 bases are a match to TRBD2. In germline, CDR1 is DFQATT, CDR2 SNEGSKA (reference sequence). The CDR3 loop spans 13 amino acids. Losses at the gene ends were 6 bases for V and 2 bases for J; bases not matched to a gene: 5. The CDR3 reads CSARGRAAYEQYF. CDR3 coding DNA: TGCAGTGCCCGCGGGAGGGCGGCCTACGAGCAGTACTTC.

The table lists this clonotype with a few counts. The gene calls are TRBV18 and TRBJ1-2; D remains unclear. The CDR3 contains 15 residues. Trimming removed 2 bases at V and 5 bases at J, with 15 bases between. Germline V gives CDR1 KGHSH, CDR2 LQKENI. CDR3 nucleotides: TGTGCCAGCTCACCAACTTCCTATACATCATATGGCTACACCTTC. It is translated as CASSPTSYTSYGYTF.

In this sample, this clonotype turned up a few times. The V gene is TRBV6-2 or TRBV6-3, the J gene TRBJ1-1; 10 bases line up with TRBD1. The germline V gene encodes CDR1 MNHEY and CDR2 SVGEGT. This CDR3 spans 17 amino acids. After removal of 5 bases from V and 0 bases from J, the junction contained 9 bases not matched to a gene. The CDR3 sequence is CASSQRTGGYMNTEAFF. Written as DNA, the CDR3 is TGTGCCAGCAGTCAAAGGACAGGGGGATACATGAACACTGAAGCTTTCTTT.

This clonotype was observed a handful of times. The chain carries TRBV2 and TRBJ2-7; D may be TRBD1 (6 bases). The CDR3 loop spans 13 amino acids. Trimming left V 6 bases short and J 4 bases short, with 13 bases between. Per germline, CDR1 SNHLY and CDR2 FYNNEI. The CDR3: CASSRGPHYEQYF. As DNA, the CDR3 is TGTGCCAGCAGCAGGGGACCCCATTACGAGCAGTACTTC.

This clonotype was seen only a few times. The chain is built from TRBV12-3 or TRBV12-4 and TRBJ2-5; TRBD2 is a possible D gene (6 bases). V was clipped by 5 bases and J by 4 bases, with 17 bases between them. This CDR3 comprises 15 residues. The CDR3 DNA reads as TGTGCCAGCAGTACCCGGAGGGCTAGGGTAGAGACCCAGTACTTC. It translates to CASSTRRARVETQYF.

The V call is TRBV6-1, the J call TRBJ2-3; D is perhaps TRBD1 (5 bases). V lost 6 bases and J 0 bases, leaving 10 bases between the germline ends. The CDR3 has 14 residues. Germline assignment: CDR1 MNHNS and CDR2 SASEGT. The CDR3 region is CASSYRSSTDTQYF. For the CDR3, the DNA is TGTGCCAGCAGCTACAGGTCTAGCACAGATACGCAGTATTTT.

This rearrangement joins TRBV15 to TRBJ2-1, with 9 bases lining up with TRBD2. Germline-derived CDR1 and CDR2 are LNHNV and YYDKDF (reference sequence). Trimming cost V 4 bases and J 4 bases; bases outside gene matches: 11. CDR3 length equals 17 residues. The CDR3 sequence is CATSTRVGREGYNEQFF. The CDR3 nucleotides are TGTGCCACCAGCACCCGGGTAGGGCGGGAGGGATACAATGAGCAGTTCTTC. Looking up the rest from reference TRBV15 and TRBJ2-1 gives the full variable domain: DAMVIQNPRYQVTQFGKPVTLSCSQTLNHNVMYWYQQKSSQAPKLLFHYYDKDFNNEADTPDNFQSRRPNTSFCFLDIRSPGLGDTAMYLCATSTRVGREGYNEQFFGPGTRLTVL.